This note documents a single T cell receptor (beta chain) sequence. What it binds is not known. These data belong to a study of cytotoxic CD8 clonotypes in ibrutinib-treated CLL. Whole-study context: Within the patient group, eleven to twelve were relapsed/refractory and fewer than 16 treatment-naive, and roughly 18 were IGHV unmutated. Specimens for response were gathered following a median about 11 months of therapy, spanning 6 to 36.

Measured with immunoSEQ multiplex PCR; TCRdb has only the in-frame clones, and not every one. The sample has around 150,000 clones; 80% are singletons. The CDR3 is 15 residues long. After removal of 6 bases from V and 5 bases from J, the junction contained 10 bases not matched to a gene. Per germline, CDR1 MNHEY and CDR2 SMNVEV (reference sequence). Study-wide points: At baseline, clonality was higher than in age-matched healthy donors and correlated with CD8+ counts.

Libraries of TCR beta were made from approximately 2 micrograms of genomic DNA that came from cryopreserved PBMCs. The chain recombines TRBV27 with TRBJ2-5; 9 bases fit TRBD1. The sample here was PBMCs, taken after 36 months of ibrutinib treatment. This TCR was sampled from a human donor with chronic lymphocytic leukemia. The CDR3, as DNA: TGTGCCAGCAGCTACTCCACAGGGGGCAGGGAGACCCAGTACTTC. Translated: CASSYSTGGRETQYF.